This T cell receptor beta chain is drawn from a study of CD8 T cells in ankylosing spondylitis. The study's findings and limits: Disease-linked clones had a CD8+ phenotype and relatively low frequency in peripheral blood. In ankylosing spondylitis patients, matched synovial fluid reportedly showed significant enrichment of disease-linked clones.

J lost 5 bases, V lost 5 bases, and 7 bases had no gene match. Germline CDR1 reads SEHNR; CDR2 reads FQNEAQ (reference sequence). CDR3 length: 14 residues. MiXCR was run by TCRdb on the 5' RACE reads, yielding one entry per CDR3 protein. Altogether fewer than 250,000 distinct CDR3 sequences are present, more than 9% being singletons, with the ten largest covering approximately 20%. At least ten counts were recorded for this clonotype. Its antigen is not identified. This receptor was identified in a male donor with ankylosing spondylitis or in good health (not recorded which). The chain has TRBV7-9 and TRBJ1-1, with 8 bases lining up with TRBD1. Material: blood, either unsorted or a sorted T cell fraction (not recorded which). CDR3 sequence: CASSPRTGRTEAFF. CDR3 in DNA: TGTGCCAGCAGCCCACGGACAGGGAGGACTGAAGCTTTCTTT.